These T cell receptor beta chains were read from a single sample in a study of patients and donors after allogeneic stem cell transplantation. MiXCR was run by TCRdb on the RT-PCR reads, yielding one entry per CDR3 protein. The sample has 200,000 to 250,000 distinct CDR3 sequences, 13% to 15% seen once; the top ten hold around a tenth. The sequenced sample consisted of blood, either unsorted or a sorted T cell fraction (not recorded which). These receptors were taken from a human donor who was either an allogeneic HSCT recipient or a stem cell or donor lymphocyte infusion donor (not recorded which). It is not recorded whose cells these are; they may come from a transplant donor. The CDR3 runs from the conserved cysteine through the conserved F or W. The D gene is left open where the match is weak. Clone size is stated in some rows and not others, as once, few, many or a class when expanded.

few,TRBJ2-7,TRBD2,TRBV30,TGTGCCTGGAAGCGGGACTACTCCTACGAGCAGTACTTC,CAWKRDYSYEQYF
many,TRBJ2-7,.,TRBV5-1,TGCGCCAGCAGCTTGGCCCGGGACAACCCTTTCTACGAGCAGTACTTC,CASSLARDNPFYEQYF
.,TRBJ1-1,.,TRBV30,TGTGCCTGGACCCCGGGACGCTGGAACACTGAAGCTTTCTTT,CAWTPGRWNTEAFF
.,TRBJ1-4,.,TRBV11-1,TGTGCCAGCAGCTTAGTCCGCGAAAAACTGTTTTTT,CASSLVREKLFF
.,TRBJ1-4,.,TRBV2,TGTGCCACCTACAGAGGGAATGAAAAACTGTTTTTT,CATYRGNEKLFF
.,TRBJ1-4,.,TRBV4-2,TGTGCCAGCAGCCAAGGGCAGGGGTCAAATGAAAAACTGTTTTTT,CASSQGQGSNEKLFF
.,TRBJ2-3,.,TRBV3-1,TGTGCCAGCTCCTCGGGGCGGGTTGAGGATACGCAGTATTTT,CASSSGRVEDTQYF
.,TRBJ2-3,TRBD2,TRBV6-5,TGTGCCAGCAGACCAGCGGGATTGGAGCAGTATTTT,CASRPAGLEQYF
few,TRBJ2-5,.,TRBV20-1,TGCAGTGCAAAGGGGGGGACTCGTCAAGAGACCCAGTACTTC,CSAKGGTRQETQYF
.,TRBJ1-3,TRBD1,TRBV4-3,TGCGCCAGCAGCCAGACAGGGGGGATGATTGGAAACACCATATATTTT,CASSQTGGMIGNTIYF
few,TRBJ2-7,.,TRBV24-1,TGTGCCACCAGTGGTCAGGGTAGGCACGAGCAGTACTTC,CATSGQGRHEQYF
.,TRBJ2-5,TRBD1,TRBV7-3,TGTGCCAGCAGCCTAACCGGGACAGGGGTAGAGACCCAGTACTTC,CASSLTGTGVETQYF
few,TRBJ1-1,TRBD1,TRBV18,TGTGCCAGCTCAATCGGACAGGAGATATCTGAAGCTTTCTTT,CASSIGQEISEAFF
.,TRBJ2-5,.,TRBV12-3/TRBV12-4,TGTGCCAGCAGTTGGGCGGGTCCAGAGACCCAGTACTTC,CASSWAGPETQYF
.,TRBJ2-5,TRBD2,TRBV11-2,TGTGCCAGCAGCCCCCGGGCTAGCGGGGTTGAGACCCAGTACTTC,CASSPRASGVETQYF
few,TRBJ2-7,.,TRBV7-9,TGTGCCAGCGCCCCTCCCCCCCGGTGGGGGAACGAGCAGTACTTC,CASAPPPRWGNEQYF